The entry below describes one T cell receptor beta chain. Its binding antigen is unknown. No much larger clone exists at a distance of one base, and base qualities are not known. This entry is derived from a study of chemoradiotherapy in HPV16-positive cancers (dated by TCRdb to between 2022 and 2023). About the investigation overall: Candidate HPV-specific T-cell clones and common TCR motifs were defined through functional T-cell assays on cells from a couple of HPV16-positive patients. The study asked whether T-cell immunity to the HPV oncoproteins E6 and E7 changes during chemoradiotherapy and whether this immunity affects survival. Next, the candidate HPV-specific TCRs and motifs were followed in TCR repertoires from over 85 patients with HPV-related cancers. Study-wide findings and limitations: Only a couple of HPV16-positive patients were used to derive the functional definition of HPV-specific T cells, and the survival association was reported for HPV16-positive patients. Expansion of candidate HPV-specific clones and E7-related TCR motifs was observed in the tumor microenvironment during treatment, whereas no such expansion was observed for non-HPV-specific T cells. Improved recurrence-free survival in HPV16-positive patients was associated with expansion of HPV-responsive T cells during chemoradiotherapy.

The CDR3 covers 15 residues, taking in both the cysteine and the phenylalanine. CDR3 DNA is the only sequence kept; it has 45 bases, read in frame from the first base. The germline V gene (reference sequence) gives CDR1 as MNHNY and CDR2 as SVGAGI. V was cut back by 2 bases and J by 4 bases, leaving a gap of 14 bases between them. Repertoires were sampled repeatedly over the course of chemoradiotherapy so that clonal expansion in the tumor microenvironment could be followed. Library construction relied on the immunoSEQ multiplex PCR assay. As stored in TCRdb, this immuneACCESS dataset retains in-frame rearrangements with V and J assigned. A fraction of the clones does not appear; measured against another copy, unresolved V genes explain less than half of the discrepancy, and the remainder lacks a known reason. The sample table shows some 19,000 clones, and more than 75% are seen once. Jointly, the top ten make up roughly 2.3% of the sample.

The receptor comes from a human donor with HPV-associated anogenital cancer. Sequencing used blood, obtained from a patient who underwent chemoradiotherapy. The chain joins TRBV6-6 to TRBJ2-5, and TRBD2 may be the D gene, going by 6 matching bases. The nucleotide sequence reads TGTGCCAGCAGTTACGAATTGGTGGGGGGAGAGACCCAGTACTTC. This translates into CASSYELVGGETQYF.